This is a list of T cell receptor beta chains from one sample in a study of radiotherapy plus CTLA-4 blockade in lung cancer. Some clones are missing from TCRdb's copy, which holds only in-frame ones; the method was immunoSEQ multiplex PCR. The table shows about 78,000 clones, with 70% to 90% occurring only once. Material: peripheral blood, obtained from a patient treated with radiotherapy plus ipilimumab. These receptors were obtained from a human donor with non-small cell lung cancer who had stable disease on radiotherapy plus ipilimumab. CDR3s include the opening cysteine and the closing phenylalanine or tryptophan. The order of the fields is D gene, J gene, V gene, clone size, CDR3 DNA, CDR3 protein. D genes are given only for firm matches. The size field is filled for only some rows; it gives once, few, many or a size class.

D: NA
J: TRBJ1-3
V: TRBV30
size: NA
DNA: TGTGCCTGGAGTGAAATGTATGGCCCGAACTCTGGAAACACCATATATTTT
CDR3: CAWSEMYGPNSGNTIYF

D: NA
J: TRBJ1-2
V: TRBV28
size: NA
DNA: TGTGCCAGCAGGTCGCTCTCCTCGGGGGGCTACACCTTC
CDR3: CASRSLSSGGYTF

D: TRBD2
J: TRBJ2-1
V: TRBV29-1
size: NA
DNA: TGCAGCGCCACGCCCTTAGCGGGAGCCTCCGGAGGGAATGAGCAGTTCTTC
CDR3: CSATPLAGASGGNEQFF

D: NA
J: TRBJ2-4
V: TRBV4-1
size: NA
DNA: TGCGCCAGCAGCCAAGAGGGCGCCCTCGCCAAAAACATTCAGTACTTC
CDR3: CASSQEGALAKNIQYF

D: NA
J: TRBJ1-6
V: TRBV11-1
size: NA
DNA: TGTGCCAGCTGTTACAGGGATAATTCACCCCTCCACTTT
CDR3: CASCYRDNSPLHF

D: TRBD1
J: TRBJ1-5
V: TRBV6-5
size: NA
DNA: TGTGCCAGCAGGGGGACAGGGGTCAATCAGCCCCAGCATTTT
CDR3: CASRGTGVNQPQHF

D: NA
J: TRBJ2-2
V: TRBV4-2
size: NA
DNA: TGTGCCAGCAGCCAAGACGGCGCGAACACCGGGGAGCTGTTTTTT
CDR3: CASSQDGANTGELFF

D: NA
J: TRBJ2-2
V: TRBV19
size: once
DNA: TGTGCCAGTAGTTATCAGGGGGGGGAGCTGTTTTTT
CDR3: CASSYQGGELFF

D: TRBD2
J: TRBJ2-1
V: TRBV27
size: NA
DNA: TGTGCCAGCAGTTCTAGCGGGAGGGCCAAGGAGTTCTTC
CDR3: CASSSSGRAKEFF

D: TRBD2
J: TRBJ2-5
V: TRBV28
size: NA
DNA: TGTGCCAGCAGCCGAGTCACTAGCGGGAATCAAGAGACCCAGTACTTC
CDR3: CASSRVTSGNQETQYF

D: NA
J: TRBJ1-2
V: TRBV15
size: few
DNA: TGTGCCACCACACAGATAGGCCGAGGCTACACCTTC
CDR3: CATTQIGRGYTF

D: NA
J: TRBJ1-1
V: TRBV11-2
size: once
DNA: TGTGCCAGCAGCTTATATGGGGGGTTGGCTGAAGCTTTCTTT
CDR3: CASSLYGGLAEAFF

D: TRBD1
J: TRBJ1-3
V: TRBV5-1
size: NA
DNA: TGCGCCAGCACAGGGGGCCCTACTGGAAACACCATATATTTT
CDR3: CASTGGPTGNTIYF

D: TRBD1
J: TRBJ1-4
V: TRBV7-2
size: few
DNA: TGTGCCAGCAGCTTAGCGCCAGGGGGCGGGGGTGAAAAACTGTTTTTT
CDR3: CASSLAPGGGGEKLFF

D: TRBD2
J: TRBJ2-3
V: TRBV7-9
size: NA
DNA: TGTGCCAGCAGCCACCGGACGGGGGGGCGTACAGATACGCAGTATTTT
CDR3: CASSHRTGGRTDTQYF

D: NA
J: TRBJ2-5
V: TRBV29-1
size: NA
DNA: TGCAGCGTTTCCGGGACCTTACAAGAGACCCAGTACTTC
CDR3: CSVSGTLQETQYF

D: TRBD1
J: TRBJ1-5
V: TRBV19
size: NA
DNA: TGTGCCAGTAGTCCGCGACAGGGCAACCGGCCCCAGCATTTT
CDR3: CASSPRQGNRPQHF

D: TRBD1
J: TRBJ2-5
V: TRBV19
size: NA
DNA: TGTGCCAGCCGAGGAACAGGGGGGCAAGAGACCCAGTACTTC
CDR3: CASRGTGGQETQYF

D: NA
J: TRBJ2-7
V: TRBV2
size: NA
DNA: TGTGCCAGCAAGGGGTTGGTGGAGCAGTACTTC
CDR3: CASKGLVEQYF

D: TRBD2
J: TRBJ2-2
V: TRBV27
size: NA
DNA: TGTGCCAGCAGTTTGACAAAACTAGCGGGGGACACCGGGGAGCTGTTTTTT
CDR3: CASSLTKLAGDTGELFF

D: TRBD1
J: TRBJ1-1
V: TRBV6-6
size: NA
DNA: TGTGCCAGCAGAGAGACAGGGGCAGCTTTCTTT
CDR3: CASRETGAAFF

D: NA
J: TRBJ2-1
V: TRBV18
size: NA
DNA: TGTGCCAGCTCACCACCGACCCGCTCCTACAATGAGCAGTTCTTC
CDR3: CASSPPTRSYNEQFF

D: TRBD1
J: TRBJ2-2
V: TRBV5-1
size: NA
DNA: TGCGCCAGCAGCGGGGTAGGGACAGCCATCACCGGGGAGCTGTTTTTT
CDR3: CASSGVGTAITGELFF

D: NA
J: TRBJ1-1
V: TRBV2
size: NA
DNA: TGTGCCAGTCCCACAGGGATTGAAGCTTTCTTT
CDR3: CASPTGIEAFF

D: NA
J: TRBJ1-4
V: TRBV7-3
size: NA
DNA: TGTGCCAGCGGGGCCTCTACTAATGAAAAACTGTTTTTT
CDR3: CASGASTNEKLFF

D: NA
J: TRBJ1-1
V: TRBV28
size: NA
DNA: TGTGCCAGCAGTCCTCCCGGGGCGAACACTGAAGCTTTCTTT
CDR3: CASSPPGANTEAFF